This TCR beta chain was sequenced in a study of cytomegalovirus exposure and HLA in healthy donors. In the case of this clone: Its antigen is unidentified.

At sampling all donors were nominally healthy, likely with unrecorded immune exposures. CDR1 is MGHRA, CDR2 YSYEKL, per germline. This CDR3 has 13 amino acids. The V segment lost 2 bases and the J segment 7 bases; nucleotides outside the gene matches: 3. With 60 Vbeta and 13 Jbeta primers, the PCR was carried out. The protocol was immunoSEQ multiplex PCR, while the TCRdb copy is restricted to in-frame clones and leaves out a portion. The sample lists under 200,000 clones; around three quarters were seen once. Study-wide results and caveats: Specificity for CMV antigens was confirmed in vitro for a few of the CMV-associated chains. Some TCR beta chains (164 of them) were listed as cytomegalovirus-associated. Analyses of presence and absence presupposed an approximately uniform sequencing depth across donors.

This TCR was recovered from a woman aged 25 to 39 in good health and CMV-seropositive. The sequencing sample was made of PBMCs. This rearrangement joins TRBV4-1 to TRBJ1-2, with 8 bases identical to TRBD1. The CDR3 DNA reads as TGCGCCAGCAGCCAAACAGGGGGAAGTGGCTACACCTTC. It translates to CASSQTGGSGYTF.